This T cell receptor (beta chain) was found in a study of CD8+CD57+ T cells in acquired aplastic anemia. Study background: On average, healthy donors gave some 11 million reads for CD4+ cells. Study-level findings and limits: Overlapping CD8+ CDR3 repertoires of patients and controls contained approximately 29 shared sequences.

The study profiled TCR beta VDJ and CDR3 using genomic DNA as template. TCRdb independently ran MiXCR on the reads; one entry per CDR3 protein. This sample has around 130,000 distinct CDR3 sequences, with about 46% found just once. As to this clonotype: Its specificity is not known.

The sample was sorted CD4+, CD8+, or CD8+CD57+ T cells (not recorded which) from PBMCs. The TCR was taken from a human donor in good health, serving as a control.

In DNA form, the CDR3 reads TGTGCCAGCAGCTCCGGGACAGGGGGCTATGGCTACACCTTC. Translating gives CASSSGTGGYGYTF. This chain joins TRBV5-5 and TRBJ1-2, with TRBD1 matching over 11 bases. The CDR3 length is 14 residues. V gave up 3 bases and J gave up 4 bases; unmatched junction bases: 2. The germline V gene encodes CDR1 SGHKS and CDR2 YYEKEE (reference sequence).